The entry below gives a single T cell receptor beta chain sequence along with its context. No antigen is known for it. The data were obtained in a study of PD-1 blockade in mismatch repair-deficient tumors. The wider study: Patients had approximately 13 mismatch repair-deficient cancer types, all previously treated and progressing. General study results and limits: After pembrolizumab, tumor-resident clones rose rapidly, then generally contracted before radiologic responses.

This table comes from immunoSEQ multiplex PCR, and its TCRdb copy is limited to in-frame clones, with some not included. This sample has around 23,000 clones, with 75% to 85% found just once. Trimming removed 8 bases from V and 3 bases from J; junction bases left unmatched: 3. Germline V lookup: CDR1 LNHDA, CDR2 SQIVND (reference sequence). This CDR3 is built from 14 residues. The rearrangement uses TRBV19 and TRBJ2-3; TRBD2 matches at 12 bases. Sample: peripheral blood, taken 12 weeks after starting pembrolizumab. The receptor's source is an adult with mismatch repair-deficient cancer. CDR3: CASATSGRTDTQYF. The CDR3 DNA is TGTGCCAGTGCAACTAGCGGGAGGACAGATACGCAGTATTTT.